This is a list of T cell receptor beta chains from one sample in a study of cytomegalovirus exposure and HLA in healthy donors. The repertoire was sequenced with immunoSEQ multiplex PCR; TCRdb's copy has only in-frame clones and lacks some. The sample carries 130,000 or so clones, roughly 8.3% recorded once. Input material: PBMCs. Receptors originate from a man in his forties or fifties in good health and CMV-seronegative. CDR3s leave out the opening cysteine and the closing phenylalanine or tryptophan. The order of the fields is V gene, CDR3 protein.

>TRBV4-1
ASSQVSGTGTYEQY
>TRBV28
ASMPQRAGGDTDTQY
>TRBV28
AIGQGPLNTEAF
>TRBV5-1
ASSLQGALSGANVLT
>TRBV5-6
ASSFGVGRTEAF
>TRBV18
ASSPGRAEQY
>TRBV5-1
ASSSERDTDSPRYT
>TRBV7-9
ASSLWTGAGDTQY
>TRBV7-2
ASSWDPQAPYGYT
>TRBV27
ASSLSNRNTEAF
>TRBV30
AWSRTGGMNTEAF
>TRBV6-4
ASSDPKVTRSGGTQY
>TRBV7-9
ASSLMASADEQY
>TRBV5-1
ASRPDRGPSSSYEQY
>TRBV6-6
ASTSQGASEQY
>TRBV14
ASSQGARWGTDTQY
>TRBV9
ASSDPGQGPPEKLF
>TRBV4-2
ASSQEQGPTNEKLF
>TRBV6-5
ASSYSGQGYPYEQY
>TRBV7-2
ASSSRETQY
>TRBV11-2
ASSLVQGGTEAF
>TRBV30
AWRQVQGPQH
>TRBV7-2
ASSRGGRFGELF
>TRBV4-1
ASSQEGPAGPTEAF
>TRBV28
ASRDTRSIGNTIY
>TRBV4-3
ASSRDRGSTDTQY
>TRBV25-1
ASSNRTGYYGYT
>TRBV7-9
ASSRQGADNSPLH
>TRBV9
ASSVTSGGDEQF
>TRBV5-1
ASRDRDRVGYGYT
>TRBV30
AWSEGGGQPQH
>TRBV6-5
ASSLTGATEAF
>TRBV7-2
ASSSQVYSNQPQH
>TRBV7-6
ASSTGVSTDTQY
>TRBV25-1
ASRDSATNEKLF
>TRBV6-5
ASSYSPRAYEQY
>TRBV5-1
ASSLGGGQGHGGYT
>TRBV19
ASSPRIPSGNTIY
>TRBV4-1
ASSQEGRYEKLF
>TRBV11-2
ASSSRTSGGLGAETQY
>TRBV11-2
ASSLDPSGGYT
>TRBV25-1
ASSTTRAGAAYNEQF
>TRBV10-3
AISTDREVGGGTQY
>TRBV6-5
ASSYAGTVYGYT
>TRBV11-2
ASSFGGTGVEETQY
>TRBV11-2
ASSSGLAGEPVYNEQF
>TRBV7-6
ASSRGATNEKLF
>TRBV5-1
ASSRDWGDTGELF
>TRBV15
ATSRDPGLDYEQY
>TRBV27
ASSLTGVEAF
>TRBV5-1
ASSILTSGGLSSYEQY
>TRBV9
ASSPSTRAGEQY